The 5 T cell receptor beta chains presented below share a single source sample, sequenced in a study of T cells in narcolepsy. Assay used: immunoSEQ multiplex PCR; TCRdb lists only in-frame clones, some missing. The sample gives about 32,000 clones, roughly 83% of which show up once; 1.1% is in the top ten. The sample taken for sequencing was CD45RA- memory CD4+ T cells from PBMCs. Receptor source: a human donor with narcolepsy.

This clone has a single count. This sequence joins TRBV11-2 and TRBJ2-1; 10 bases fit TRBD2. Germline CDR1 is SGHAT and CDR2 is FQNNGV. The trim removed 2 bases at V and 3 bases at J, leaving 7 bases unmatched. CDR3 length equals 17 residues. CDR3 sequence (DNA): TGTGCCAGCAGCTTAACCCCCCTAGCGGGGGTCTACAATGAGCAGTTCTTC. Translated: CASSLTPLAGVYNEQFF.

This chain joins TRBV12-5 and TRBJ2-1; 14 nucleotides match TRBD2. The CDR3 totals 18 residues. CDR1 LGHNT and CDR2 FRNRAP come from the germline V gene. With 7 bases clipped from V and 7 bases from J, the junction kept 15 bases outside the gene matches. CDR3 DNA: TGTGCTAGTGAAGGTCGTCTCCTGGGACTAGCGGGAGAGAATGAGCAGTTCTTC. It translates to CASEGRLLGLAGENEQFF.

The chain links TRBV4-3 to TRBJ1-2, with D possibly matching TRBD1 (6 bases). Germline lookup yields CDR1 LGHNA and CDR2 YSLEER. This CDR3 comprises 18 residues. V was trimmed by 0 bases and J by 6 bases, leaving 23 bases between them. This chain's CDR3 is CASSQEVRLVQGHNGYTF. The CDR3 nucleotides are TGCGCCAGCAGCCAAGAAGTGCGGCTGGTTCAGGGGCACAATGGCTACACCTTC.

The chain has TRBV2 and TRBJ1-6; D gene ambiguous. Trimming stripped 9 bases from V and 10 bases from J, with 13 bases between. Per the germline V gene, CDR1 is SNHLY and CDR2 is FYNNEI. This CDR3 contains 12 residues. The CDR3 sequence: CARMVPDSPLHF. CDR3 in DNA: TGTGCCAGGATGGTTCCGGACTCACCCCTCCACTTT.

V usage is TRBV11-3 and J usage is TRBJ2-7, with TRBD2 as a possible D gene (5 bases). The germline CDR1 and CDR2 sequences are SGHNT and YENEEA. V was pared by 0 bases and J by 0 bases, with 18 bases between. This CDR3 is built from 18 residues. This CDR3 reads CASSLESPPSIYSYEQYF. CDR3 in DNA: TGTGCCAGCAGCTTAGAGTCCCCCCCTAGCATCTACTCCTACGAGCAGTACTTC.